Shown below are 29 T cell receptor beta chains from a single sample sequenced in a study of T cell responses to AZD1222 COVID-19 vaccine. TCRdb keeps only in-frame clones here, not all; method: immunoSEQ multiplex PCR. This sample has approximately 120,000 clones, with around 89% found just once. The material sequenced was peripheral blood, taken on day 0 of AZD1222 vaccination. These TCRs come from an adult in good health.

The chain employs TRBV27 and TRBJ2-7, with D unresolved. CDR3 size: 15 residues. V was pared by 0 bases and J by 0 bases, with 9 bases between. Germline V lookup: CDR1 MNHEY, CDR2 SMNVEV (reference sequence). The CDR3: CASSLSPSPSYEQYF. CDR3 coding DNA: TGTGCCAGCAGTTTATCTCCTTCCCCCTCCTACGAGCAGTACTTC.

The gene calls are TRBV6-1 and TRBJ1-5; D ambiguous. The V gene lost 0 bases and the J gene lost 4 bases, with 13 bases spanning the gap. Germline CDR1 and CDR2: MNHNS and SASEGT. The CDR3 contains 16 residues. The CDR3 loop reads CASSEALSLVNQPQHF. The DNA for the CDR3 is TGTGCCAGCAGTGAAGCGCTCAGCCTTGTTAATCAGCCCCAGCATTTT.

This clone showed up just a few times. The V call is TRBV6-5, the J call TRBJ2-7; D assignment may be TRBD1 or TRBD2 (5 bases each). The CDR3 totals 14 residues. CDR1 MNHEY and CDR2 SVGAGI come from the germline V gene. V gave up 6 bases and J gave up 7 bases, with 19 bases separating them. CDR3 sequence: CASRKGTAMGEQYF. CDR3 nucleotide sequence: TGTGCCAGCAGAAAGGGGACCGCGATGGGGGAGCAGTACTTC.

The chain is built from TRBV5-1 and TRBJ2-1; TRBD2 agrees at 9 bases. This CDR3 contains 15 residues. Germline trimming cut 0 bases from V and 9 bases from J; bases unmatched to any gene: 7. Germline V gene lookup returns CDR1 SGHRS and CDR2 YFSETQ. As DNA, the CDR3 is TGCGCCAGCAGCTTGGAGGCTAGCGGGACTACTGAGCAGTTCTTC. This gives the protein CASSLEASGTTEQFF.

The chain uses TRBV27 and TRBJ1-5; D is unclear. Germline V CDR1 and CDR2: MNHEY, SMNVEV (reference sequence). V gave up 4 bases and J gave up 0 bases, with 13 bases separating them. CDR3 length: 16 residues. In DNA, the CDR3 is TGTGCCAGCAGTTCTCGCCACAGCTATAGCAATCAGCCCCAGCATTTT. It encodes CASSSRHSYSNQPQHF.

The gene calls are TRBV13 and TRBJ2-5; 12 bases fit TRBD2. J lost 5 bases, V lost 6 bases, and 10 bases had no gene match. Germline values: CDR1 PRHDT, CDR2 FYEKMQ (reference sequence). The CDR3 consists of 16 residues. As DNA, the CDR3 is TGTGCCAGCAGTGGACGAGGGGGACTAGCGGGCGAGACCCAGTACTTC. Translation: CASSGRGGLAGETQYF.

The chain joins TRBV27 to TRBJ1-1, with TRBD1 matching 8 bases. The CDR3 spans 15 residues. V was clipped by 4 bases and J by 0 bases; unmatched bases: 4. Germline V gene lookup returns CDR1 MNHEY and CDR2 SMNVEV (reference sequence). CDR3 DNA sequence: TGTGCCAGCAGTTCTAGGACAGGGCTGAACACTGAAGCTTTCTTT. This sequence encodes CASSSRTGLNTEAFF.

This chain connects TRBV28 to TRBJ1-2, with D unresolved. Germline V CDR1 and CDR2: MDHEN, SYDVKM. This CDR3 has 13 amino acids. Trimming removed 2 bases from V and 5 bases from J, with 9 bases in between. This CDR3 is CASSLVGGYGYTF. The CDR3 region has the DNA TGTGCCAGCAGTTTAGTGGGCGGATATGGCTACACCTTC.

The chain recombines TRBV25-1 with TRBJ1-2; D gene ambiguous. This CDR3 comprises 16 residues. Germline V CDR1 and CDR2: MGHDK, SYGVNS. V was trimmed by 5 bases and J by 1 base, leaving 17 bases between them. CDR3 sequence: CASSPPRTFLNYGYTF. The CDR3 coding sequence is TGTGCCAGCAGTCCCCCTCGGACCTTTCTTAACTATGGCTACACCTTC.

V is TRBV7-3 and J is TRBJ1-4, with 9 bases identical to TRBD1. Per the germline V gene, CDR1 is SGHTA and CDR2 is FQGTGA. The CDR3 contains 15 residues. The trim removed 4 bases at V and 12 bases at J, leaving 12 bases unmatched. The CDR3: CASSSLRQGVLELFF. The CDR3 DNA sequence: TGTGCCAGCAGCTCCCTCCGACAGGGGGTGTTAGAACTGTTTTTT.

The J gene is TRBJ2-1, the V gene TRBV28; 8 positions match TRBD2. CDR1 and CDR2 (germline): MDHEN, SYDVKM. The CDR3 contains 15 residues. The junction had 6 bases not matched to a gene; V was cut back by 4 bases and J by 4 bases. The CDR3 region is CASSWSGGNYNEQFF. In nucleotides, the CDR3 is TGTGCCAGCAGTTGGAGCGGGGGTAATTACAATGAGCAGTTCTTC. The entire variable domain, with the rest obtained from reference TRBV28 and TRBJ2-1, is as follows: DVKVTQSSRYLVKRTGEKVFLECVQDMDHENMFWYRQDPGLGLRLIYFSYDVKMKEKGDIPEGYSVSREKKERFSLILESASTNQTSMYLCASSWSGGNYNEQFFGPGTRLTVL.

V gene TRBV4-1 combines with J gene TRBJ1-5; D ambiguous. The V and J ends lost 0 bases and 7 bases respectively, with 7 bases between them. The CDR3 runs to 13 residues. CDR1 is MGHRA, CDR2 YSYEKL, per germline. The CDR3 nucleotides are TGCGCCAGCAGCCAAGAGTATGGGCAGCCCCAGCATTTT. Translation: CASSQEYGQPQHF.

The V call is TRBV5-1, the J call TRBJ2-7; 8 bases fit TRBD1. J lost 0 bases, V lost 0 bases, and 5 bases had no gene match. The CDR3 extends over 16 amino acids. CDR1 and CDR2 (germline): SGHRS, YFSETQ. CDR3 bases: TGCGCCAGCAGCTTGGATGGACAGGGATTCTCCTACGAGCAGTACTTC. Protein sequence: CASSLDGQGFSYEQYF.

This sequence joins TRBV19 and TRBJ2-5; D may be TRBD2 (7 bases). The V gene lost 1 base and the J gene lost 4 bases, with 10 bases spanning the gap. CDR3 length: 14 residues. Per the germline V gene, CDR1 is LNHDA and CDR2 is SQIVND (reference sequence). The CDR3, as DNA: TGTGCCAGTAGTATAGGGGGGGGGCGAGAGACCCAGTACTTC. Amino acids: CASSIGGGRETQYF.

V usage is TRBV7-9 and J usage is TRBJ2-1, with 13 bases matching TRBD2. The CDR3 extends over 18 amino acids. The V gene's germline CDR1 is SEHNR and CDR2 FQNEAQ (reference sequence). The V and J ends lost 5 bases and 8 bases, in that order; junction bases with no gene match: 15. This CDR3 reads CASSPNLLLAGGPHEQFF. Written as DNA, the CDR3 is TGTGCCAGCAGCCCGAACCTGCTACTAGCGGGAGGGCCCCATGAGCAGTTCTTC. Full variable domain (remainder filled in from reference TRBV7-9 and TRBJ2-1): DTGVSQNPRHKITKRGQNVTFRCDPISEHNRLYWYRQTLGQGPEFLTYFQNEAQLEKSRLLSDRFSAERPKGSFSTLEIQRTEQGDSAMYLCASSPNLLLAGGPHEQFFGPGTRLTVL.

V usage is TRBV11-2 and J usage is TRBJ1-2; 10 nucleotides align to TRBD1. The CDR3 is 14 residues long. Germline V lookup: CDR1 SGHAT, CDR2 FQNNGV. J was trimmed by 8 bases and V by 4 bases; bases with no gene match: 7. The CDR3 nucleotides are TGTGCCAGCAGCTACCGACAGGGGGCGGTCGGCTACACCTTC. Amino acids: CASSYRQGAVGYTF.

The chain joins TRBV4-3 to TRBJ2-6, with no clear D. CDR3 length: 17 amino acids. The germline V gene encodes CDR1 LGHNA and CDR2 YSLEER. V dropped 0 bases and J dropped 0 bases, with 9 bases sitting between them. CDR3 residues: CASSQDGSISGANVLTF. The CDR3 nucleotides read TGCGCCAGCAGCCAAGATGGGTCGATCTCTGGGGCCAACGTCCTGACTTTC.

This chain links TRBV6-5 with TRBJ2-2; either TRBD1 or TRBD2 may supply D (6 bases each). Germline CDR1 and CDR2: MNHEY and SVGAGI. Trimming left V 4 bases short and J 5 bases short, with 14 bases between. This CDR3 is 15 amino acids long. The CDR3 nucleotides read TGTGCCAGCAGTTCTGAGGGGGGAAGAACCGGGGAGCTGTTTTTT. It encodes CASSSEGGRTGELFF.

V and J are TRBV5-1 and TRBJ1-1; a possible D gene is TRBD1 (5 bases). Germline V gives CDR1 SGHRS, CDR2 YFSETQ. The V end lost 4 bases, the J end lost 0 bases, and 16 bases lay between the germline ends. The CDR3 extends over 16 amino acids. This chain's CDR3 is CASSPSVEGMNTEAFF. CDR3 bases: TGCGCCAGCAGCCCGTCAGTGGAGGGGATGAACACTGAAGCTTTCTTT. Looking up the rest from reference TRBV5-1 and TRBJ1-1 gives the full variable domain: KAGVTQTPRYLIKTRGQQVTLSCSPISGHRSVSWYQQTPGQGLQFLFEYFSETQRNKGNFPGRFSGRQFSNSRSEMNVSTLELGDSALYLCASSPSVEGMNTEAFFGQGTRLTVV.

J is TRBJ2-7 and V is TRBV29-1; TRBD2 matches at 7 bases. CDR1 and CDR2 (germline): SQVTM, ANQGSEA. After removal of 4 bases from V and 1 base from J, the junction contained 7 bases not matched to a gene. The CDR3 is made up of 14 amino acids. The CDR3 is CSVVAGGLSYEQYF. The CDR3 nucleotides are TGCAGCGTTGTTGCCGGGGGACTATCCTACGAGCAGTACTTC.

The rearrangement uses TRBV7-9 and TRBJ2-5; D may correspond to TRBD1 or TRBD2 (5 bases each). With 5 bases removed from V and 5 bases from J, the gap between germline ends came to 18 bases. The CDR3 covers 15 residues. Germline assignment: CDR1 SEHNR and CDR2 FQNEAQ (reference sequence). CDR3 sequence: CASSRSGGGWETQYF. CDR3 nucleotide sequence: TGTGCCAGCAGCCGGAGTGGGGGTGGATGGGAGACCCAGTACTTC.

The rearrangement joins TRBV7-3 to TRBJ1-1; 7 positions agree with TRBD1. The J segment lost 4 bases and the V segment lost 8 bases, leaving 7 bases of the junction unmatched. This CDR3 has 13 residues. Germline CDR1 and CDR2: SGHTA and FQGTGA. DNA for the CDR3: TGTGCCAGCCGCCAGGGGGGATCCACTGAAGCTTTCTTT. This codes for CASRQGGSTEAFF.

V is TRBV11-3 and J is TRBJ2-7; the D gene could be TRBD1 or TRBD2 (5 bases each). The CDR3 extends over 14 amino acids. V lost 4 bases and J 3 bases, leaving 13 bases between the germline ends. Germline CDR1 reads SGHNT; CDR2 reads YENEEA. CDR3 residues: CASSSRDGLYEQYF. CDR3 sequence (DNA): TGTGCCAGCAGCTCCCGGGACGGCCTCTACGAGCAGTACTTC.

The CDR3 DNA sequence: TGTGCCAGTAGTATTGACAGGGGTGGGAATCAGCCCCAGCATTTT. Translation: CASSIDRGGNQPQHF. This chain links TRBV19 with TRBJ1-5; 8 bases align to TRBD1. The germline V gene encodes CDR1 LNHDA and CDR2 SQIVND (reference sequence). Trimming removed 3 bases from V and 4 bases from J; junction bases left unmatched: 5. CDR3 length equals 15 residues.

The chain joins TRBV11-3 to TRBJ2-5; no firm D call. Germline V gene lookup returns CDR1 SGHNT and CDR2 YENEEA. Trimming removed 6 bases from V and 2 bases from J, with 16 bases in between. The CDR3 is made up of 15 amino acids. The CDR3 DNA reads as TGTGCCAGCAGTCCCGGGCCCTTGGGGCAAGAGACCCAGTACTTC. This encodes CASSPGPLGQETQYF.

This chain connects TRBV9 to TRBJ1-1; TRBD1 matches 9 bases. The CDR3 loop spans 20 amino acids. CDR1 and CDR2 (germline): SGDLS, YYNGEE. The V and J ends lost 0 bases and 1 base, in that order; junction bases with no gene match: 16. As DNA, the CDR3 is TGTGCCAGCAGCGTAGGAGTAGGACAGGGGCTCTTGTCCAGGAACACTGAAGCTTTCTTT. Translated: CASSVGVGQGLLSRNTEAFF.

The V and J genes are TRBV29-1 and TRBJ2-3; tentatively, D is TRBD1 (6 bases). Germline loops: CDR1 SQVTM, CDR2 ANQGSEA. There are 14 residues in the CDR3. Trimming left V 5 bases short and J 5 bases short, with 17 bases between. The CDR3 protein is CSVSTGPGRDTQYF. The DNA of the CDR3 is TGCAGCGTTTCAACAGGGCCTGGGAGAGATACGCAGTATTTT.

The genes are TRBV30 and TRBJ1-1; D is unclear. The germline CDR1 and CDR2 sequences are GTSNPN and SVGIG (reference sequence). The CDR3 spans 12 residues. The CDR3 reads CAVSGGGTEAFF. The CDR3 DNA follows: TGTGCGGTGTCAGGTGGCGGCACTGAAGCTTTCTTT. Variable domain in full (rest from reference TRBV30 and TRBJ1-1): SQTIHQWPATLVQPVGSPLSLECTVEGTSNPNLYWYRQAAGRGLQLLFYSVGIGQISSEVPQNLSASRPQDRQFILSSKKLLLSDSGFYLCAVSGGGTEAFFGQGTRLTVV.

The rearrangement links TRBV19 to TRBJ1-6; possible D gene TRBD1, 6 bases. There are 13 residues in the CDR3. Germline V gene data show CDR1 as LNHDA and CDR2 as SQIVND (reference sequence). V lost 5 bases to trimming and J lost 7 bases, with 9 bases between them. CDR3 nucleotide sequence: TGTGCCAGTAGTCCGAGGGGGAATTCACCCCTCCACTTT. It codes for CASSPRGNSPLHF. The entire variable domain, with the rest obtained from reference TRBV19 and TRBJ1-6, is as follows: DGGITQSPKYLFRKEGQNVTLSCEQNLNHDAMYWYRQDPGQGLRLIYYSQIVNDFQKGDIAEGYSVSREKKESFPLTVTSAQKNPTAFYLCASSPRGNSPLHFGNGTRLTVT.